This is a list of T cell receptor beta chains from one sample in a study of monozygotic twins with inflammatory bowel disease. Reprocessing the 5' RACE reads, TCRdb reports a single entry for every CDR3 protein and omits DNA. In total, the table holds approximately 330,000 distinct CDR3 sequences. The sample was blood. Receptors originate from a human donor with ulcerative colitis or Crohn's disease, or a healthy co-twin of an affected twin (not recorded which). The CDR3 runs from the conserved cysteine through the conserved F or W. Each record gives: V gene, J gene, CDR3 protein.

TRBV5-4	TRBJ2-1	CASSPPGTSVNNEQFF
TRBV4-3	TRBJ1-1	CASSQDLTWGTEAFF
TRBV5-1	TRBJ2-7	CASSLAYGRAGEQYF
TRBV11-2	TRBJ1-3	CASSTLLTPGQPNF
TRBV20-1	TRBJ2-7	CSARDQDISYEQYF
TRBV7-2	TRBJ2-7	CASSLAGGRSYEQYF
TRBV10-3	TRBJ1-5	CAISDVGSNQPQHF
TRBV30	TRBJ1-2	CAWSVNRASYGYTF
TRBV20-1	TRBJ2-1	CSAQGGLYNEQFF
TRBV7-9	TRBJ2-7	CASSFAGSYEQYF
TRBV21-1	TRBJ1-5	CASSKARFSNQPQHF
TRBV5-6	TRBJ1-1	CASSLGGFEAFF
TRBV5-4	TRBJ2-7	CASSLPHRAPYEQYF
TRBV29-1	TRBJ2-5	CSVEGGFSGETQYF
TRBV6-2/TRBV6-3	TRBJ2-2	CASSYITGELFF
TRBV2	TRBJ2-2	CASSDGGGNTGELFF
TRBV7-9	TRBJ2-7	CASSTTGFTYEQYF
TRBV11-2	TRBJ2-1	CASMTNPGEQFF
TRBV5-5	TRBJ2-7	CASSLGSRTETYEQYF
TRBV2	TRBJ2-1	CASSEAWRVSYNEQFF
TRBV9	TRBJ2-5	CASNPIGLREETQYF
TRBV12-3/TRBV12-4	TRBJ2-1	CASSPKNVTYNVQFF
TRBV14	TRBJ2-7	CASSQGQRRGPEQYF
TRBV5-1	TRBJ2-2	CASSWSGTANTGELFF
TRBV12-3/TRBV12-4	TRBJ1-5	CASSLSSNQPQHF
TRBV11-2	TRBJ2-5	CASRLTGQDRETQYF
TRBV30	TRBJ1-2	CAWSVSVPYEDGYTF
TRBV10-3	TRBJ1-2	CAISRQGTNYGYTF
TRBV29-1	TRBJ1-6	CSVRTTSNSPLHF
TRBV20-1	TRBJ2-5	CSASPRAGGETQYF
TRBV21-1	TRBJ1-2	CASSKAASRTSNYGYTF
TRBV6-1	TRBJ2-1	CACRRGQGVFSNEQFF
TRBV30	TRBJ2-5	CAWSVGSGETQYF
TRBV12-3/TRBV12-4	TRBJ1-5	CASSSGTRNQPQHF
TRBV5-1	TRBJ2-7	CASSLGGGSVEQYF
TRBV30	TRBJ2-5	CAWARSPSGGGQETQYF
TRBV24-1	TRBJ2-7	CATSATGASSYEQYF
TRBV11-2	TRBJ1-4	CASSVYLGGVEKLFF
TRBV7-9	TRBJ2-7	CASSLAGTAKQYF
TRBV12-3/TRBV12-4	TRBJ2-1	CASERLAGSGGNEQFF